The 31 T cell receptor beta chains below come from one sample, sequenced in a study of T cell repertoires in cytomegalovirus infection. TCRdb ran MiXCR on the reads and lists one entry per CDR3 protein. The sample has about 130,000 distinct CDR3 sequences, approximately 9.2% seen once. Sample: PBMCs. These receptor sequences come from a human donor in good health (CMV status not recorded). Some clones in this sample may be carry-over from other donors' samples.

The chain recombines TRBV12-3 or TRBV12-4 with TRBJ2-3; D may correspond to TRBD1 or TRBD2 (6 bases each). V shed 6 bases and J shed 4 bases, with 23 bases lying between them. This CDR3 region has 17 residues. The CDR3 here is CASSLPSGARPADTQYF. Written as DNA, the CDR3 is TGTGCCAGCAGCCTCCCGTCGGGGGCGCGTCCTGCAGATACGCAGTATTTT.

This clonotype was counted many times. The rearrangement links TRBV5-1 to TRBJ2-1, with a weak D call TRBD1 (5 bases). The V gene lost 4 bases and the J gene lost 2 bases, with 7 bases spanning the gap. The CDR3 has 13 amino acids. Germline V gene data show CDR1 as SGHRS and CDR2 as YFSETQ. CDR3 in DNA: TGCGCCAGCAGCGGGGCGACCTACAATGAGCAGTTCTTC. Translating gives CASSGATYNEQFF.

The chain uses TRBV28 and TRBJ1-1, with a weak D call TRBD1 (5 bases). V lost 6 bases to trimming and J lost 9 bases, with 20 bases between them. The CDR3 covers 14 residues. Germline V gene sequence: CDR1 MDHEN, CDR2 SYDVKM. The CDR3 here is CASRTRRGITKAFF. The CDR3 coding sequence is TGTGCCAGCAGAACCAGGAGGGGCATAACTAAAGCTTTCTTT.

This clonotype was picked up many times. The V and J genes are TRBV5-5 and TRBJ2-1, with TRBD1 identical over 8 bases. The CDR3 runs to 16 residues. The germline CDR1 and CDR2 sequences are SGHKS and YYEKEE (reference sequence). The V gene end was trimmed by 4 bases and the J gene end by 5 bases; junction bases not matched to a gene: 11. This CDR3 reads CASSPTRTGIHNEQFF. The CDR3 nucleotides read TGTGCCAGCAGCCCGACTAGGACAGGGATCCACAATGAGCAGTTCTTC. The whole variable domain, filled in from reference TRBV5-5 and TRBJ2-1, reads DAGVTQSPTHLIKTRGQQVTLRCSPISGHKSVSWYQQVLGQGPQFIFQYYEKEERGRGNFPDRFSARQFPNYSSELNVNALLLGDSALYLCASSPTRTGIHNEQFFGPGTRLTVL.

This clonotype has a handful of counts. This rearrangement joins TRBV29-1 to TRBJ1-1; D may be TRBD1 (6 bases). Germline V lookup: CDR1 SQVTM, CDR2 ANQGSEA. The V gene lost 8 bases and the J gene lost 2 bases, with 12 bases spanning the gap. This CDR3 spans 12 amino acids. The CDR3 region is CSSRTANTEAFF. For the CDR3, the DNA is TGCAGCTCTCGGACAGCCAACACTGAAGCTTTCTTT. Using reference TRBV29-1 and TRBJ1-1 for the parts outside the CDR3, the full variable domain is SAVISQKPSRDICQRGTSLTIQCQVDSQVTMMFWYRQQPGQSLTLIATANQGSEATYESGFVIDKFPISRPNLTFSTLTVSNMSPEDSSIYLCSSRTANTEAFFGQGTRLTVV.

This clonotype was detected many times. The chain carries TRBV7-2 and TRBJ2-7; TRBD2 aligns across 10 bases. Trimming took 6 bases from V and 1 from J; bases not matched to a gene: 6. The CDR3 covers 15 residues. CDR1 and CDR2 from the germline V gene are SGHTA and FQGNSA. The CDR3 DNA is TGTGCCAGCAGTTCAGAGCGGGGGGGTTCCTACGAGCAGTACTTC. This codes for CASSSERGGSYEQYF.

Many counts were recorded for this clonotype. For the CDR3, the DNA is TGTGCCAGCAGCGTAGACAGGGCCACTAACTATGGCTACACCTTC. Translating it yields CASSVDRATNYGYTF. This chain connects TRBV7-8 to TRBJ1-2; 7 bases agree with TRBD1. Losses at the gene ends were 5 bases for V and 0 bases for J; bases not matched to a gene: 6. Germline-derived CDR1 and CDR2 are SGHVS and FQNEAQ. The CDR3 covers 15 residues.

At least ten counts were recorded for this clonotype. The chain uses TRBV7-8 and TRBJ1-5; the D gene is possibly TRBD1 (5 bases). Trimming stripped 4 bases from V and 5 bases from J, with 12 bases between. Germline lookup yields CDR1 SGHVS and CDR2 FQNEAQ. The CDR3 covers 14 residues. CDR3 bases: TGTGCCAGCAGCTCGACAGAACGACATCAGCCCCAGCATTTT. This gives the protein CASSSTERHQPQHF.

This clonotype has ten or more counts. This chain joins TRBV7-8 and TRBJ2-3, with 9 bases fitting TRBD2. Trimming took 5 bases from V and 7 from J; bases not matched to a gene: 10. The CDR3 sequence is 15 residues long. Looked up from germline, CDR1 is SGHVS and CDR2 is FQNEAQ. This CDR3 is CASSRGTSPSYTQYF. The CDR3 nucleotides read TGTGCCAGCAGCAGGGGGACTAGCCCCTCGTATACGCAGTATTTT. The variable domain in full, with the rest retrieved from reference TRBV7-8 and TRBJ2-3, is GAGVSQSPRYKVAKRGQDVALRCDPISGHVSLFWYQQALGQGPEFLTYFQNEAQLDKSGLPSDRFFAERPEGSVSTLKIQRTQQEDSAVYLCASSRGTSPSYTQYFGPGTRLTVL.

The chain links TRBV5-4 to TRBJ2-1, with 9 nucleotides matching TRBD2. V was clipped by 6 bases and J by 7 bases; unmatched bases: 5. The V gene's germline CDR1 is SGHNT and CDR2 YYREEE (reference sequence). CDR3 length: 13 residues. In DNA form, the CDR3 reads TGTGCCAGCAACGGACTAGCGATAAATGAGCAGTTCTTC. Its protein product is CASNGLAINEQFF.

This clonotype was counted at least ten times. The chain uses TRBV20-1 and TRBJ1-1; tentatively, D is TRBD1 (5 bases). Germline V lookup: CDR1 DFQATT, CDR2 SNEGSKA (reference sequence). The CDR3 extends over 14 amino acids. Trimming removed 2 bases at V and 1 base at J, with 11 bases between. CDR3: CSARSAGTNTEAFF. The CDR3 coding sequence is TGCAGTGCTAGATCGGCAGGGACGAACACTGAAGCTTTCTTT.

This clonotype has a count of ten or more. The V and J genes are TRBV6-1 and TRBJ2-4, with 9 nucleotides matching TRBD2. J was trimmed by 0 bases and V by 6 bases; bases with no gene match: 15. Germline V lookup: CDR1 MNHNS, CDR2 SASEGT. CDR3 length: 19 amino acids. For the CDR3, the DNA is TGTGCCAGCAGCCCCCGGACTAGCGCGACGACACTAGCCAAAAACATTCAGTACTTC. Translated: CASSPRTSATTLAKNIQYF.

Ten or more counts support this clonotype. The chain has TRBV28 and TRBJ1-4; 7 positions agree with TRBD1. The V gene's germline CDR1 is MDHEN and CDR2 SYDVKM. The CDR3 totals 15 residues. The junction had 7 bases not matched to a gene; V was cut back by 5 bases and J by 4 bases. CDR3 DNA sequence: TGTGCCAGCAGTCGGCCCCAGGGGGGTAATGAAAAACTGTTTTTT. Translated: CASSRPQGGNEKLFF.

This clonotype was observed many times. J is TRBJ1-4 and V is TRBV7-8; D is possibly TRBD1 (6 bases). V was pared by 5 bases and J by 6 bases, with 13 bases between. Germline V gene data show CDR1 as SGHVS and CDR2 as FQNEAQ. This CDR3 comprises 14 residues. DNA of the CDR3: TGTGCCAGCAGCCTGGGACATCTAGATGAAAAACTGTTTTTT. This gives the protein CASSLGHLDEKLFF.

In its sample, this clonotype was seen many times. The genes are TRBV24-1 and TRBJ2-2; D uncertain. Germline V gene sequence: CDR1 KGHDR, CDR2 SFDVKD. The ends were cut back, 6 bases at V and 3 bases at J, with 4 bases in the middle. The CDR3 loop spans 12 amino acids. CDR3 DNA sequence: TGTGCCACCAGTATAGACACCGGGGAGCTGTTTTTT. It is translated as CATSIDTGELFF.

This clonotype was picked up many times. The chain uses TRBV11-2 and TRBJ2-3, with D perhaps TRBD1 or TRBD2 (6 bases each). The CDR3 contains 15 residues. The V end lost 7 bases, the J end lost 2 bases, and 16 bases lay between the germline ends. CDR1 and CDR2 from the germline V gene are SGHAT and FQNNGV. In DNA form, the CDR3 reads TGTGCCAGCAAGCTTTTAAGGGGGGCCACAGATACGCAGTATTTT. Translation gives CASKLLRGATDTQYF.

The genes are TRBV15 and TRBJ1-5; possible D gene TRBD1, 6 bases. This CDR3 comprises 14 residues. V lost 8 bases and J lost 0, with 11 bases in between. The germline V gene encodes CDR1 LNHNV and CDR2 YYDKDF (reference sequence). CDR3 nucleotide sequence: TGTGCCACCTCGGGGGGCTTTAGCAATCAGCCCCAGCATTTT. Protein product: CATSGGFSNQPQHF.

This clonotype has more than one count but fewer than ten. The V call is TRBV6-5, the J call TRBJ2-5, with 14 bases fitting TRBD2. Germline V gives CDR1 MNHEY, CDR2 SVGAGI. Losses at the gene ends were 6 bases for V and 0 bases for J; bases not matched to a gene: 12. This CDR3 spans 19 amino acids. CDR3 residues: CASRRTIGLAGGYQETQYF. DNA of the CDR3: TGTGCCAGCAGAAGGACCATCGGACTAGCGGGGGGCTACCAAGAGACCCAGTACTTC.

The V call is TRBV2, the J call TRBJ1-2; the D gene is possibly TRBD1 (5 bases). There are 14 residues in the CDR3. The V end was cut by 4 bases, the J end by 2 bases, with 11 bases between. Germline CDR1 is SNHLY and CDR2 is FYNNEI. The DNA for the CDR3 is TGTGCCAGCAGTGGACAGCTATTAAACTATGGCTACACCTTC. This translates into CASSGQLLNYGYTF.

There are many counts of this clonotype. CDR3 sequence: CASSATGGGNEKLFF. The CDR3 DNA reads TGTGCCAGCAGCGCCACAGGGGGCGGTAATGAAAAACTGTTTTTT. The chain combines TRBV7-3 with TRBJ1-4; 9 bases match TRBD1. Germline V CDR1 and CDR2: SGHTA, FQGTGA. The ends lost 5 bases at V and 4 bases at J; junction bases unmatched: 5. The CDR3 contains 15 residues.

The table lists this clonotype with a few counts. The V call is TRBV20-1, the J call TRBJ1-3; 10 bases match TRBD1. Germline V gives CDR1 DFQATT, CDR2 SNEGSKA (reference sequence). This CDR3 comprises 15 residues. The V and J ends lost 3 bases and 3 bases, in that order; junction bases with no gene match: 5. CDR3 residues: CSARGQGLDGNTIYF. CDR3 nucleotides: TGCAGTGCTAGGGGACAGGGGCTTGATGGAAACACCATATATTTT.

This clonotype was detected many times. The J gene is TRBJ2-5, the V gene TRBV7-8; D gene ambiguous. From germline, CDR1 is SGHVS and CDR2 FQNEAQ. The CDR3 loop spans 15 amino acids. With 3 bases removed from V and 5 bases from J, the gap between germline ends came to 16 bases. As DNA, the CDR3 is TGTGCCAGCAGCTTTTCGGGCATCGTAGGGGAGACCCAGTACTTC. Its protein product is CASSFSGIVGETQYF.

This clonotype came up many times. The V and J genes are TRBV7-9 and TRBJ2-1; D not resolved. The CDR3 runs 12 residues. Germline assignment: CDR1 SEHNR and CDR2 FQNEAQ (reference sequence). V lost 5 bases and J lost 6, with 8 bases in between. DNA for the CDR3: TGTGCCAGCAGCCAGGAATTCAATGAGCAGTTCTTC. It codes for CASSQEFNEQFF.

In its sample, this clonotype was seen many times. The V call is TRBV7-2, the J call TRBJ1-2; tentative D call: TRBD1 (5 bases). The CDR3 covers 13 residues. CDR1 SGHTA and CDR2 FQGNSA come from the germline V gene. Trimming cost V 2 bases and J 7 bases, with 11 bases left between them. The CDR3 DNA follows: TGTGCCAGCAGCTTACAGACAGTCGGTGGCTACACCTTC. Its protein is CASSLQTVGGYTF. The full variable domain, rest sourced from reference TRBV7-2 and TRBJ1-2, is GAGVSQSPSNKVTEKGKDVELRCDPISGHTALYWYRQSLGQGLEFLIYFQGNSAPDKSGLPSDRFSAERTGGSVSTLTIQRTQQEDSAVYLCASSLQTVGGYTFGSGTRLTVV.

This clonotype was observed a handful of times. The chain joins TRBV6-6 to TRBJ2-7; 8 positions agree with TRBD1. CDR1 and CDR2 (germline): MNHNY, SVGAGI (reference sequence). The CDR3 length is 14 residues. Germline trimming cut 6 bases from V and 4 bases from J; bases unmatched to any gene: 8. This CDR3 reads CASSWTGSFYEQYF. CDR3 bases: TGTGCCAGCAGCTGGACAGGGTCCTTTTACGAGCAGTACTTC.

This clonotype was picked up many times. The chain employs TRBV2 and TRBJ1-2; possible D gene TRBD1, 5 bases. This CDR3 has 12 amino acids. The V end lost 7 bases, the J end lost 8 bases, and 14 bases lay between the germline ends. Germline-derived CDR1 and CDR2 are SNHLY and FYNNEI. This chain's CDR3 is CASTGGGGGYTF. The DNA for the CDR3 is TGTGCCAGCACGGGGGGGGGAGGCGGCTACACCTTC.

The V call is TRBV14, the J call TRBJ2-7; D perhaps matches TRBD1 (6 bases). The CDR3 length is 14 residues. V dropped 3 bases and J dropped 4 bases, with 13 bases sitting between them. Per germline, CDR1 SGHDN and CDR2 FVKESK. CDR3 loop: CASSQHGQSYEQYF. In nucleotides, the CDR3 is TGTGCCAGCAGCCAGCACGGACAGTCGTACGAGCAGTACTTC.

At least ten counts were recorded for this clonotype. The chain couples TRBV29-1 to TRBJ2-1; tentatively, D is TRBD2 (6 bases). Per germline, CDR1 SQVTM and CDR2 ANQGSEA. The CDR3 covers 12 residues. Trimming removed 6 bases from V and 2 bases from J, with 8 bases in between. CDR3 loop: CSVTGAYNEQFF. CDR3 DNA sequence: TGCAGCGTCACGGGGGCCTACAATGAGCAGTTCTTC.

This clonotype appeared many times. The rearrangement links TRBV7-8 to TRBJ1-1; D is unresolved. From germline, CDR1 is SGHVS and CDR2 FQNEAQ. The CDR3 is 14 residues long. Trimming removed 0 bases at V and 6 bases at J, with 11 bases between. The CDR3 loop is CASSLAGEGAEAFF. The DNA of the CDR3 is TGTGCCAGCAGCTTAGCTGGCGAGGGCGCTGAAGCTTTCTTT.

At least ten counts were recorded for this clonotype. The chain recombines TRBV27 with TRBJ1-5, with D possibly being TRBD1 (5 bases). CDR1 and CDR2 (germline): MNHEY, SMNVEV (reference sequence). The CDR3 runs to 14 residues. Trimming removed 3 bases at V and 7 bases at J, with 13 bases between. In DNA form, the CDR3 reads TGTGCCAGCAGTTTCGGGATCAGGGAACAGCCCCAGCATTTT. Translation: CASSFGIREQPQHF.

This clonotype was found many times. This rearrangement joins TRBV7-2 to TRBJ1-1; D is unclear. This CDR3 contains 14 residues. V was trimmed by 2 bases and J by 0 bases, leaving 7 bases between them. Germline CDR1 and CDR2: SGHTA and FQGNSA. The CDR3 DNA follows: TGTGCCAGCAGCTTAAACAGAATGAACACTGAAGCTTTCTTT. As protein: CASSLNRMNTEAFF. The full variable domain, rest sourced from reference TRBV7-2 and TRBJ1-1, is GAGVSQSPSNKVTEKGKDVELRCDPISGHTALYWYRQSLGQGLEFLIYFQGNSAPDKSGLPSDRFSAERTGGSVSTLTIQRTQQEDSAVYLCASSLNRMNTEAFFGQGTRLTVV.